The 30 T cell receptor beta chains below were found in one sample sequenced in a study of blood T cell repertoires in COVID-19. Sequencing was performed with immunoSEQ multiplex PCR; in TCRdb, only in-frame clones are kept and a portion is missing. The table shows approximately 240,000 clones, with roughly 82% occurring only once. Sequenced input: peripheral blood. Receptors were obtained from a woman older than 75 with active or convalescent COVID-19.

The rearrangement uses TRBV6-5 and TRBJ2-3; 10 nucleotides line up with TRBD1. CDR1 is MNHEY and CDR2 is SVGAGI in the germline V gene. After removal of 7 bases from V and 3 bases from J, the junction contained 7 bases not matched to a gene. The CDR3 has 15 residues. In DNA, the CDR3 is TGTGCCAGCATCCCCGGACAGGGGGAAACAGATACGCAGTATTTT. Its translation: CASIPGQGETDTQYF.

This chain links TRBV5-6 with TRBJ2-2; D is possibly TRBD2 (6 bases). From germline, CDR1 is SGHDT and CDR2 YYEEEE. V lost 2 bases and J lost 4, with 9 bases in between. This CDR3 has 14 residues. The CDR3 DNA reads TGTGCCAGCAGCTTCTGGGGAGGCACCGGGGAGCTGTTTTTT. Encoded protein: CASSFWGGTGELFF.

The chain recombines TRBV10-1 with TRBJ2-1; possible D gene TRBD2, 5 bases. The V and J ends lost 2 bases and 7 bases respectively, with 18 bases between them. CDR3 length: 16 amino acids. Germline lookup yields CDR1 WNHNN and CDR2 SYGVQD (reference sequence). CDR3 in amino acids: CASSEQRPPLGNEQFF. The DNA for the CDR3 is TGCGCCAGCAGTGAGCAGCGGCCACCCCTGGGGAATGAGCAGTTCTTC.

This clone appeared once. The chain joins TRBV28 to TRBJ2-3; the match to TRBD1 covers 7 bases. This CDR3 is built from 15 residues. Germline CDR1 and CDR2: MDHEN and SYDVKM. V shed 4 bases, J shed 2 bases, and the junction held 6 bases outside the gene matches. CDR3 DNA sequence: TGTGCCAGCAGTTCCCCGACAGGGCCCACAGATACGCAGTATTTT. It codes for CASSSPTGPTDTQYF.

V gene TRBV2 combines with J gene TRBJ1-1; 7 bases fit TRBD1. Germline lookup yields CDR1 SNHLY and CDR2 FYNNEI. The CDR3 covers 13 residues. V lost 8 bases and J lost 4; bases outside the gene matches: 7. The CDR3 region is CASDRVGGTEAFF. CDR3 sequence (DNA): TGTGCCAGCGACAGGGTCGGGGGCACTGAAGCTTTCTTT. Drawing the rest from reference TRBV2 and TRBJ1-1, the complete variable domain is EPEVTQTPSHQVTQMGQEVILRCVPISNHLYFYWYRQILGQKVEFLVSFYNNEISEKSEIFDDQFSVERPDGSNFTLKIRSTKLEDSAMYFCASDRVGGTEAFFGQGTRLTVV.

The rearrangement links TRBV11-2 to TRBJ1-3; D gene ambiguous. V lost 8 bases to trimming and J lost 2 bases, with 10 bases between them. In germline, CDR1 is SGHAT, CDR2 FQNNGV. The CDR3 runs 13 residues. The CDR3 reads CASDEGAGNTIYF. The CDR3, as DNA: TGTGCCAGCGACGAGGGTGCTGGAAACACCATATATTTT.

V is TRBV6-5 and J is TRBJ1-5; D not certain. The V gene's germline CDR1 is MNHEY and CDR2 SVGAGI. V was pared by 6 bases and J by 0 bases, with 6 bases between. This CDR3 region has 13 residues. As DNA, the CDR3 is TGTGCCAGCAGCGCGTATAGCAATCAGCCCCAGCATTTT. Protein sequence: CASSAYSNQPQHF.

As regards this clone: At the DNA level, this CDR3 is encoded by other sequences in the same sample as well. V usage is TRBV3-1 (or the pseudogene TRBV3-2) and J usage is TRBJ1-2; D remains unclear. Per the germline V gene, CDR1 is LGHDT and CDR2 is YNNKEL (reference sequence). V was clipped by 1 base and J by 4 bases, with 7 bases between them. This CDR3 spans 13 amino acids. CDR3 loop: CASSQGQVYGYTF. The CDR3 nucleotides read TGTGCCAGCAGCCAAGGCCAGGTCTATGGCTACACCTTC.

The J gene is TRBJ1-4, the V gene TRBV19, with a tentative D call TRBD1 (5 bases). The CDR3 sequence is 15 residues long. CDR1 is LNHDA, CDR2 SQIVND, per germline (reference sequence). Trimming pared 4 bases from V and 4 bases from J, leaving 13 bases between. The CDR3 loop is CASSTDKGFNEKLFF. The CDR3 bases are TGTGCCAGTAGTACGGACAAAGGCTTTAATGAAAAACTGTTTTTT.

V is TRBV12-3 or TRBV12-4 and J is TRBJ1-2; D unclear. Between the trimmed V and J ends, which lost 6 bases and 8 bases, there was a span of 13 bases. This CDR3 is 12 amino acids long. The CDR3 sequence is CASSPRLGGYTF. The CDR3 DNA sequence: TGTGCCAGCAGCCCCCGATTGGGCGGCTACACCTTC.

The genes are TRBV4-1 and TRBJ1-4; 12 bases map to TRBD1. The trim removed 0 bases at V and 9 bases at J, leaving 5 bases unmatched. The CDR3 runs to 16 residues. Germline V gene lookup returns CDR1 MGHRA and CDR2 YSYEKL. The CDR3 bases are TGCGCCAGCAGCCAAGATCTAGGGGACAGGGGGCAAAAACTGTTTTTT. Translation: CASSQDLGDRGQKLFF.

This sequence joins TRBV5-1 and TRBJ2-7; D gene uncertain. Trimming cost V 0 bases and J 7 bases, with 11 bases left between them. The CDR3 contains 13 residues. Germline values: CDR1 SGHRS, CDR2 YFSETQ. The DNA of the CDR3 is TGCGCCAGCAGCTTGGACCCATCCCAGGAGCAGTACTTC. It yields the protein CASSLDPSQEQYF. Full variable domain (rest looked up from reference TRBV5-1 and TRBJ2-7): KAGVTQTPRYLIKTRGQQVTLSCSPISGHRSVSWYQQTPGQGLQFLFEYFSETQRNKGNFPGRFSGRQFSNSRSEMNVSTLELGDSALYLCASSLDPSQEQYFGPGTRLTVT.

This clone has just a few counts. The CDR3 region has the DNA TGTGCCAGTAGTACGAACACAGGTCTCAATCAGCCCCAGCATTTT. Translation: CASSTNTGLNQPQHF. The chain employs TRBV19 and TRBJ1-5; possibly TRBD1 for D (5 bases). CDR3 length: 15 amino acids. Germline lookup yields CDR1 LNHDA and CDR2 SQIVND (reference sequence). Between the trimmed V and J ends, which lost 4 bases and 3 bases, there was a span of 13 bases.

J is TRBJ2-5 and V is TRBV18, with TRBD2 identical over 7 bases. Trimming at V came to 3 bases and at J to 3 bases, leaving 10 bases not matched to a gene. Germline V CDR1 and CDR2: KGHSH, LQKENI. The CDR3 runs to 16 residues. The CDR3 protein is CASSPTRGGGEETQYF. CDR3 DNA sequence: TGTGCCAGCTCACCGACCCGCGGGGGTGGTGAAGAGACCCAGTACTTC.

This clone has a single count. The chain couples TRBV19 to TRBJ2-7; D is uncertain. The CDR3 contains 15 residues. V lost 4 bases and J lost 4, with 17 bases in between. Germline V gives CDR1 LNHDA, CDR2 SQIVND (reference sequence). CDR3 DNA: TGTGCCAGTAGTACAGGTCACCTACCCCCTTACGAGCAGTACTTC. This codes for CASSTGHLPPYEQYF.

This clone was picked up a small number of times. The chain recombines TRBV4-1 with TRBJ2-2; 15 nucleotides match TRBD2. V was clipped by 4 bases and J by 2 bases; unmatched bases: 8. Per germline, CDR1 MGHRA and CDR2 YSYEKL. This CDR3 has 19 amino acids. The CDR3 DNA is TGCGCCAGCAGCCCACCCGGGACTAGCGGGGGGCTTAACACCGGGGAGCTGTTTTTT. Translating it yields CASSPPGTSGGLNTGELFF.

The CDR3 DNA reads TGTGCCAGCAGCAGATCACCCCGAGAGACCCAGTACTTC. Translated: CASSRSPRETQYF. V and J are TRBV28 and TRBJ2-5; the D is unclear. Trimming removed 6 bases from V and 4 bases from J, with 12 bases in between. CDR1 is MDHEN, CDR2 SYDVKM, per germline. The CDR3 length is 13 residues.

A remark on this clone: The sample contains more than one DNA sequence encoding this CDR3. CDR3 residues: CASSSVSYEQYF. CDR3 sequence (DNA): TGTGCCAGCAGCTCCGTCTCCTACGAGCAGTACTTC. The chain has TRBV7-9 and TRBJ2-7; no clear D gene. Germline loops: CDR1 SEHNR, CDR2 FQNEAQ (reference sequence). The CDR3 loop spans 12 amino acids. The V gene lost 4 bases and the J gene lost 0 bases, with 4 bases spanning the gap.

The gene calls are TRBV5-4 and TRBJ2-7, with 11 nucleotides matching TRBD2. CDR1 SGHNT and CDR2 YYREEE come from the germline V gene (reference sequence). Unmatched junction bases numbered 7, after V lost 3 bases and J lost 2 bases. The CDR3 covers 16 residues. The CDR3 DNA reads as TGTGCCAGCAGCTCACTAGCGGGGGCCACCACCTACGAGCAGTACTTC. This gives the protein CASSSLAGATTYEQYF.

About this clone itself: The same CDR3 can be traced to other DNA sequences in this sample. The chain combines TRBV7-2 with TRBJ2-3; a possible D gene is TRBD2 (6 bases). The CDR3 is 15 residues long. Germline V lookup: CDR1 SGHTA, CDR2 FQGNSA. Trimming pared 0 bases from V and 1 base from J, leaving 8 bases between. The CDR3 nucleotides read TGTGCCAGCAGCTTAGCGGGGGGACGCACAGATACGCAGTATTTT. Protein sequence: CASSLAGGRTDTQYF. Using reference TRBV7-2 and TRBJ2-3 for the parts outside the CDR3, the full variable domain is GAGVSQSPSNKVTEKGKDVELRCDPISGHTALYWYRQSLGQGLEFLIYFQGNSAPDKSGLPSDRFSAERTGGSVSTLTIQRTQQEDSAVYLCASSLAGGRTDTQYFGPGTRLTVL.

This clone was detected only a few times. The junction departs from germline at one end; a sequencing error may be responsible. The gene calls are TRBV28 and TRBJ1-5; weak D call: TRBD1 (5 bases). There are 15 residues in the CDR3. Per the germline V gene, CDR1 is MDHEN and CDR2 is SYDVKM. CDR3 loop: CASQLGGTRIGRMNF. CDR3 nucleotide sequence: TGTGCCAGCCAGTTGGGGGGGACCCGTATAGGACGTATGAATTTT.

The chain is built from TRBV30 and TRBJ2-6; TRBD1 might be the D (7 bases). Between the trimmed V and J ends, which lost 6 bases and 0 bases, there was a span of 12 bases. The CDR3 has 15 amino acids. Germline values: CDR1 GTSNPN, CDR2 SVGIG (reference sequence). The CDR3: CACPGGSSGANVLTF. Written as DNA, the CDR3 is TGTGCCTGTCCAGGGGGGAGCTCTGGGGCCAACGTCCTGACTTTC.

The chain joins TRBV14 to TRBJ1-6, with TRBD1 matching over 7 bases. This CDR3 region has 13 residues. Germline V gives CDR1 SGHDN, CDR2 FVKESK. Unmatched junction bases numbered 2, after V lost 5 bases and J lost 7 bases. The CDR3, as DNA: TGTGCCAGCAGCGACAGGGTAAATTCACCCCTCCACTTT. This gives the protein CASSDRVNSPLHF. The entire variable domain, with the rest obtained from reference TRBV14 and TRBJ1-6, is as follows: EAGVTQFPSHSVIEKGQTVTLRCDPISGHDNLYWYRRVMGKEIKFLLHFVKESKQDESGMPNNRFLAERTGGTYSTLKVQPAELEDSGVYFCASSDRVNSPLHFGNGTRLTVT.

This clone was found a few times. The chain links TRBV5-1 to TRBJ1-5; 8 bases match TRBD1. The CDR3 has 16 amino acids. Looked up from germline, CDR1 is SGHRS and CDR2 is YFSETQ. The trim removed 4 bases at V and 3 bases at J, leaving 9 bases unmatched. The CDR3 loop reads CASSTRPGQDNQPQHF. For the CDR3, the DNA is TGCGCCAGCAGCACAAGACCGGGACAGGACAATCAGCCCCAGCATTTT.

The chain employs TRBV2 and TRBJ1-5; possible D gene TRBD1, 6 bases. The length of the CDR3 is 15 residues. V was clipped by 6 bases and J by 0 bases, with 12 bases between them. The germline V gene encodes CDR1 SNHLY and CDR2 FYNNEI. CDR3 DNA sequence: TGTGCCAGCAGGGGAGGGGGGTCTAGCAATCAGCCCCAGCATTTT. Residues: CASRGGGSSNQPQHF. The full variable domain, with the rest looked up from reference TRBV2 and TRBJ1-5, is EPEVTQTPSHQVTQMGQEVILRCVPISNHLYFYWYRQILGQKVEFLVSFYNNEISEKSEIFDDQFSVERPDGSNFTLKIRSTKLEDSAMYFCASRGGGSSNQPQHFGDGTRLSIL.

The CDR3 loop is CASRPSPDRVSFYTF. Here the CDR3 DNA reads TGTGCCAGCAGACCGAGCCCGGACAGGGTCTCTTTTTACACCTTC. V is TRBV27 and J is TRBJ1-2; 8 nucleotides line up with TRBD1. Germline values: CDR1 MNHEY, CDR2 SMNVEV (reference sequence). Trimming removed 6 bases from V and 11 bases from J; junction bases left unmatched: 17. The CDR3 consists of 15 residues.

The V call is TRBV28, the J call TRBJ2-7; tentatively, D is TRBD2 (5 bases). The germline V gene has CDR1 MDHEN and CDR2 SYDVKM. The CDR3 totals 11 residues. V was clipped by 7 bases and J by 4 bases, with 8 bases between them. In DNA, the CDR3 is TGTGCCAGCACCAGGAGGTACGAGCAGTACTTC. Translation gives CASTRRYEQYF.

The CDR3 loop reads CASSGTRIGYTF. DNA for the CDR3: TGTGCCAGCAGCGGGACACGGATTGGCTACACCTTC. The J gene is TRBJ1-2, the V gene TRBV9; TRBD1 might be the D (5 bases). The CDR3 is 12 amino acids. Trimming shortened V by 3 bases and J by 7 bases, and 10 bases separated the two germline ends. The germline CDR1 and CDR2 sequences are SGDLS and YYNGEE.

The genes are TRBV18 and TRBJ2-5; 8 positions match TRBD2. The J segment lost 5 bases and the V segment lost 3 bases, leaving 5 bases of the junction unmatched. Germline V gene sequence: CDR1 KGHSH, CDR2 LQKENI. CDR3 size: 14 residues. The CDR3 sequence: CASSPGAGGETQYF. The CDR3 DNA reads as TGTGCCAGCTCACCGGGCGCGGGAGGCGAGACCCAGTACTTC.

The DNA for the CDR3 is TGTGCCAGTAGTAGCTACCCGACTAGCGGGGGAACAGATACGCAGTATTTT. As protein: CASSSYPTSGGTDTQYF. The chain combines TRBV19 with TRBJ2-3; 12 bases align to TRBD2. J lost 3 bases, V lost 4 bases, and 8 bases had no gene match. There are 17 residues in the CDR3. Per the germline V gene, CDR1 is LNHDA and CDR2 is SQIVND (reference sequence).